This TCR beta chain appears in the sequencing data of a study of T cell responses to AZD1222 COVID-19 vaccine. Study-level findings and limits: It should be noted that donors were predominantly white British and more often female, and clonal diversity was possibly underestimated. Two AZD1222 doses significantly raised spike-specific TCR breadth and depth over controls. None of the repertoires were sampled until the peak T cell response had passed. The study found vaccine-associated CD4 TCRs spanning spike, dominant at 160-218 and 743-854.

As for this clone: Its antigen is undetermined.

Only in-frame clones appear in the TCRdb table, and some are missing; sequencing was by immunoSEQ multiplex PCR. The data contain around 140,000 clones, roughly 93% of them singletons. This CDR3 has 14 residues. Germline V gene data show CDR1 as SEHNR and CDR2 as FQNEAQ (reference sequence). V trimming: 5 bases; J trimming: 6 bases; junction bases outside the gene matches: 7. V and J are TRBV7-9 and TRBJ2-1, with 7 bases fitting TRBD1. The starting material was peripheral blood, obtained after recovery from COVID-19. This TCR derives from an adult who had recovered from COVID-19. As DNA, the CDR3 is TGTGCCAGCAGCCCGAGAGGACAGGTCAATGAGCAGTTCTTC. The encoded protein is CASSPRGQVNEQFF.